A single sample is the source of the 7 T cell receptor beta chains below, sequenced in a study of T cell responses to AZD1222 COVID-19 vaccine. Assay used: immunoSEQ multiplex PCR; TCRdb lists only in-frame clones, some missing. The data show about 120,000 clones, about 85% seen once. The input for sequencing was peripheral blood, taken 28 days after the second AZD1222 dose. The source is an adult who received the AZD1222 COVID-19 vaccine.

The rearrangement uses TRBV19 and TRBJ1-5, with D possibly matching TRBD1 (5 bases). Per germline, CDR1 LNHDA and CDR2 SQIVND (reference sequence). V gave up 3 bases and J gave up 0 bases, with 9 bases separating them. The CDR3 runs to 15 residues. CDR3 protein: CASSMGVFSNQPQHF. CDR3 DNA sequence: TGTGCCAGTAGTATGGGGGTGTTTAGCAATCAGCCCCAGCATTTT.

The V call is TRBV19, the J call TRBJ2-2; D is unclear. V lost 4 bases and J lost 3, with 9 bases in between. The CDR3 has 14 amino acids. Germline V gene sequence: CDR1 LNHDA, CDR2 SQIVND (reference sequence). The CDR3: CASSTRGYTGELFF. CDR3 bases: TGTGCCAGTAGTACCAGAGGCTACACCGGGGAGCTGTTTTTT.

The CDR3 loop reads CASSLRTGTTEKLFF. The CDR3 nucleotides are TGTGCCAGCAGCCTTAGGACCGGGACGACGGAAAAACTGTTTTTT. V is TRBV7-9 and J is TRBJ1-4; TRBD1 is a possible D gene (5 bases). Germline values: CDR1 SEHNR, CDR2 FQNEAQ (reference sequence). Trimming stripped 5 bases from V and 8 bases from J, with 18 bases between. This CDR3 has 15 amino acids.

CDR3 in DNA: TGTGCCAGCAGCTTTAGCAGGGCCTCGAACACCGGGGAGCTGTTTTTT. Translating gives CASSFSRASNTGELFF. The rearrangement links TRBV7-8 to TRBJ2-2; D perhaps matches TRBD1 (5 bases). CDR3 length equals 16 residues. Trimming took off 3 bases at V and 0 bases at J, with 11 bases between the two ends. In germline, CDR1 is SGHVS, CDR2 FQNEAQ.

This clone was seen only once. Here the CDR3 reads CASSYVGEQYF. The CDR3 region has the DNA TGTGCCAGCAGTTACGTGGGCGAGCAGTACTTC. V and J are TRBV6-5 and TRBJ2-7; no firm D call. The CDR3 is 11 residues long. V lost 2 bases and J 6 bases, leaving 5 bases between the germline ends. Germline V gives CDR1 MNHEY, CDR2 SVGAGI.

For the CDR3, the DNA is TGTGCCAGCAGCTTATTACCGGTCTACGAGCAGTACTTC. Encoded protein: CASSLLPVYEQYF. The chain links TRBV11-2 to TRBJ2-7; D unresolved. The CDR3 runs to 13 residues. Trimming removed 2 bases from V and 3 bases from J, with 8 bases in between. The germline gives CDR1 SGHAT, CDR2 FQNNGV.

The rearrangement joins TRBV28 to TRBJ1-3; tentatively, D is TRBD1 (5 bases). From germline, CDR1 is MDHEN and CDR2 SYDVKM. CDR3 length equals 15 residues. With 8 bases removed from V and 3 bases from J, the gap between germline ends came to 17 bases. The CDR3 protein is CASGSAGGVGNTIYF. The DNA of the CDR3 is TGTGCCAGCGGTTCGGCGGGAGGGGTTGGAAACACCATATATTTT.